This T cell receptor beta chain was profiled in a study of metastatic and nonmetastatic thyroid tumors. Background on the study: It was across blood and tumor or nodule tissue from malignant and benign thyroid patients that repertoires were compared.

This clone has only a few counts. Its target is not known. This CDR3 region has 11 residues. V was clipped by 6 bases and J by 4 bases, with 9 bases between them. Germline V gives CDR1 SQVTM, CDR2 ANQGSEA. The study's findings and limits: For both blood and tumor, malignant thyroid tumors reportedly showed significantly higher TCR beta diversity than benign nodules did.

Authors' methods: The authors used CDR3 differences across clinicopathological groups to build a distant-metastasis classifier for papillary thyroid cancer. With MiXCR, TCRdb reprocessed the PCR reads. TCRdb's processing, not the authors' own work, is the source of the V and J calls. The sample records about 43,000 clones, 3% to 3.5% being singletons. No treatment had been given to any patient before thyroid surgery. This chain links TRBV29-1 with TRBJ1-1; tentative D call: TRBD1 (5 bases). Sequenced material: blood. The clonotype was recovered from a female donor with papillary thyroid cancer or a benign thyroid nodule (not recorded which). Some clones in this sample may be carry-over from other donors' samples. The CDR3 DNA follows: TGCAGCGTAACGGGGCGCACTGAAGCTTTCTTT. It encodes CSVTGRTEAFF.